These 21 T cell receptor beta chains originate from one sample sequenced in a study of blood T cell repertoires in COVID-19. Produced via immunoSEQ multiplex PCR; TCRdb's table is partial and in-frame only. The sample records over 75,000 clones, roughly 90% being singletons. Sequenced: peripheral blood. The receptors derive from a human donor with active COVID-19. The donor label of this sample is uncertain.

CDR3 sequence reads: CASSESKLGQGTYEQYF. CDR3 DNA: TGCGCCAGCAGTGAGTCGAAGCTCGGACAGGGGACCTACGAGCAGTACTTC. V gene TRBV10-1 combines with J gene TRBJ2-7; 9 positions agree with TRBD1. The germline V gene encodes CDR1 WNHNN and CDR2 SYGVQD (reference sequence). The CDR3 runs to 17 residues. The junction had 8 bases not matched to a gene; V was cut back by 0 bases and J by 2 bases.

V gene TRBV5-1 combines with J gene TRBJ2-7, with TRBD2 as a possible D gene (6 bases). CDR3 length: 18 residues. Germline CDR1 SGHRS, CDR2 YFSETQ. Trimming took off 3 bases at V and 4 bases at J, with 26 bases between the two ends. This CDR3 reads CASSSRPPSGIGGYEQYF. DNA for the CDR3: TGCGCCAGCAGCTCTCGGCCCCCCTCCGGGATTGGGGGGTACGAGCAGTACTTC. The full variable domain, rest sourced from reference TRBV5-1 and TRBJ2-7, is KAGVTQTPRYLIKTRGQQVTLSCSPISGHRSVSWYQQTPGQGLQFLFEYFSETQRNKGNFPGRFSGRQFSNSRSEMNVSTLELGDSALYLCASSSRPPSGIGGYEQYFGPGTRLTVT.

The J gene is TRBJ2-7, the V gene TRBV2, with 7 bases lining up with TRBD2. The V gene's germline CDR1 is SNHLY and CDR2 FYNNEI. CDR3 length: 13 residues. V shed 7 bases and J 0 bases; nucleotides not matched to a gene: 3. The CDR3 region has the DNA TGTGCCAGCATCGGGGGGTACTCCTACGAGCAGTACTTC. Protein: CASIGGYSYEQYF.

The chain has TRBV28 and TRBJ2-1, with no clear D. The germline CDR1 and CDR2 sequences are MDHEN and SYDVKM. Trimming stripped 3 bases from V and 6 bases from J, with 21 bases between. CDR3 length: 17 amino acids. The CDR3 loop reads CASSLFRLRPKSNEQFF. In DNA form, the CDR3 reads TGTGCCAGCAGTTTGTTTAGGTTGAGGCCGAAGAGCAATGAGCAGTTCTTC.

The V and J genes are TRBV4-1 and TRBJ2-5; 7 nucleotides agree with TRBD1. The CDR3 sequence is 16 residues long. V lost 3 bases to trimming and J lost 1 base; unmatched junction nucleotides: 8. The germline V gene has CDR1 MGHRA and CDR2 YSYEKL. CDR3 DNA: TGCGCCAGCAGCCAGGACCCTGGGGACAGCCAAGAGACCCAGTACTTC. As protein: CASSQDPGDSQETQYF.

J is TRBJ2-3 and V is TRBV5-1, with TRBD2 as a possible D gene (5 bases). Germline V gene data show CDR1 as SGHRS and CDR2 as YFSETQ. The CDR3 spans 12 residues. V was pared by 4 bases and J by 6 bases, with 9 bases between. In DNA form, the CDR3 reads TGCGCCAGCAGCATGGAGGAGGATACGCAGTATTTT. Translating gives CASSMEEDTQYF.

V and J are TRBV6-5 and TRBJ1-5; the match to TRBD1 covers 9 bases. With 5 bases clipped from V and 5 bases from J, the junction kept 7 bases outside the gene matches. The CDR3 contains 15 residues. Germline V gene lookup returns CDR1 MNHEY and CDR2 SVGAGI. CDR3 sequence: CASSITGGPDQPQHF. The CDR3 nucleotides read TGTGCCAGCAGTATAACAGGGGGCCCCGATCAGCCCCAGCATTTT.

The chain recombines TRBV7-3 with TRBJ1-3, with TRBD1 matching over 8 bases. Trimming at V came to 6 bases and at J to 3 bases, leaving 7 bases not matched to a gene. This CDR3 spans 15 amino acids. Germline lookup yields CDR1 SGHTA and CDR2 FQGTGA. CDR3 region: CASRKDRAHGNTIYF. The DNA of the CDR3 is TGTGCCAGCAGAAAGGACAGGGCGCATGGAAACACCATATATTTT.

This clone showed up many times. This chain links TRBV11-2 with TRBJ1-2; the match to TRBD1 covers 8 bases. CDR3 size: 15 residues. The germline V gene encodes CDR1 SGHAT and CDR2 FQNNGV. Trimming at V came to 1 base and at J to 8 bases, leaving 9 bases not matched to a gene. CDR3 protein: CASSLALDRGRGYTF. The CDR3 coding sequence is TGTGCCAGCAGCTTAGCCTTAGACAGGGGACGCGGCTACACCTTC.

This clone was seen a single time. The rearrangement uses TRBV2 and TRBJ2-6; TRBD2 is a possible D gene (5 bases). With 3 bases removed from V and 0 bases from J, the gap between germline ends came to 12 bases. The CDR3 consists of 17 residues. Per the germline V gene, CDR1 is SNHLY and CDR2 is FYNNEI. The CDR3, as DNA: TGTGCCAGCAGTGAGGCTAGCTTTCTCTCTGGGGCCAACGTCCTGACTTTC. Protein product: CASSEASFLSGANVLTF.

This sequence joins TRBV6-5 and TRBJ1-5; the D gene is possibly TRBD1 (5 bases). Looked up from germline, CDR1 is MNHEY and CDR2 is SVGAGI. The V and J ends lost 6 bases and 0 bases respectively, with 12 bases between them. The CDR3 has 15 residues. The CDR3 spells CASSQWGDSNQPQHF. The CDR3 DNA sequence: TGTGCCAGCAGCCAGTGGGGGGATAGCAATCAGCCCCAGCATTTT.

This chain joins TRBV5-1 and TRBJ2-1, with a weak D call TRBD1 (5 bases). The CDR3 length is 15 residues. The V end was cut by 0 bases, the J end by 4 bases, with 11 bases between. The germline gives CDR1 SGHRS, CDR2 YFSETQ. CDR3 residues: CASSLVVSGYNEQFF. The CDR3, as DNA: TGCGCCAGCAGCTTGGTAGTATCAGGGTACAATGAGCAGTTCTTC. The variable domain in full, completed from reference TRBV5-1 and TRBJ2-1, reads KAGVTQTPRYLIKTRGQQVTLSCSPISGHRSVSWYQQTPGQGLQFLFEYFSETQRNKGNFPGRFSGRQFSNSRSEMNVSTLELGDSALYLCASSLVVSGYNEQFFGPGTRLTVL.

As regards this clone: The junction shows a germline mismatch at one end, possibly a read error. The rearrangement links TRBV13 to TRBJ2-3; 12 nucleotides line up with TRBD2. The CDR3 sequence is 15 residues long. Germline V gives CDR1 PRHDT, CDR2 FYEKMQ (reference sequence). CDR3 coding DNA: TGTGCCAGCAGCCTAGGGACTAGCGGGCCCGATACGCAGTATTTT. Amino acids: CASSLGTSGPDTQYF.

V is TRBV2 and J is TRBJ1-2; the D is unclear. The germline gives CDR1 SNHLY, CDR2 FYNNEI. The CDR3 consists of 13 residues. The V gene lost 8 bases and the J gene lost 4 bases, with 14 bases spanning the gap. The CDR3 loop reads CASGEGESYGYTF. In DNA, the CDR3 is TGTGCCAGCGGGGAGGGAGAGTCCTATGGCTACACCTTC.

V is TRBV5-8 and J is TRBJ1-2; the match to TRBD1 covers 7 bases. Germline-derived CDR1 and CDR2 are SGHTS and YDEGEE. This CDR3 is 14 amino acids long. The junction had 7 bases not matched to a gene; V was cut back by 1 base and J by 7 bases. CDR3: CASSLRQGGSGYTF. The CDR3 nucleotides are TGTGCCAGCAGCTTGAGACAGGGAGGCTCTGGCTACACCTTC. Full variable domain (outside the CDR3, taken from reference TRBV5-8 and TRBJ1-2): EAGVTQSPTHLIKTRGQQATLRCSPISGHTSVYWYQQALGLGLQFLLWYDEGEERNRGNFPPRFSGRQFPNYSSELNVNALELEDSALYLCASSLRQGGSGYTFGSGTRLTVV.

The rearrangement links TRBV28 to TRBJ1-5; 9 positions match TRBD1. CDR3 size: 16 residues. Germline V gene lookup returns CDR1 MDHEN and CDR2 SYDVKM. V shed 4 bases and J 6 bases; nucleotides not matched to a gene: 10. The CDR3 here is CASSSFAGTGFQPQHF. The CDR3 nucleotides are TGTGCCAGCAGTTCGTTCGCCGGGACAGGGTTTCAGCCCCAGCATTTT.

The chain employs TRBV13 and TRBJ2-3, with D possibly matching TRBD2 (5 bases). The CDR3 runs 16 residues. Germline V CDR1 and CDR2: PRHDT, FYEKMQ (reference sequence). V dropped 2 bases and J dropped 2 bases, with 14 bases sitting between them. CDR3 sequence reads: CASSLKRTGNTDTQYF. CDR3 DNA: TGTGCCAGCAGCTTAAAACGGACTGGGAACACAGATACGCAGTATTTT.

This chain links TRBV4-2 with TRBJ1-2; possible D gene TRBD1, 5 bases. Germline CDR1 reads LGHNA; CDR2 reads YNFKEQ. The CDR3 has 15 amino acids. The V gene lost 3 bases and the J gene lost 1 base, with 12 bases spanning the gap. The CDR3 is CASSQETGDNYGYTF. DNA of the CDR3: TGTGCCAGCAGCCAGGAAACAGGAGATAACTATGGCTACACCTTC.

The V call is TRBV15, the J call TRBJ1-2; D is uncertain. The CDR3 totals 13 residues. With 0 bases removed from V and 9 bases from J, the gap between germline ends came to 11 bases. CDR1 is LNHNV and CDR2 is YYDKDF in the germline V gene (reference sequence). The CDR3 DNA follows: TGTGCCACCAGCAGAGATGGCCCACAGAGCTACACCTTC. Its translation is CATSRDGPQSYTF.

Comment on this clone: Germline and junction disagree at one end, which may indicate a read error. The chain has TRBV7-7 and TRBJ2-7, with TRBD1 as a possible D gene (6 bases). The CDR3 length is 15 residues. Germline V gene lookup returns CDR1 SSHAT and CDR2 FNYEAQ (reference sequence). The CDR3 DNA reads TGTGCTAGCAGCCGCGAGCAGGGGATTTCCTACGAGCAGTACTTC. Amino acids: CASSREQGISYEQYF.

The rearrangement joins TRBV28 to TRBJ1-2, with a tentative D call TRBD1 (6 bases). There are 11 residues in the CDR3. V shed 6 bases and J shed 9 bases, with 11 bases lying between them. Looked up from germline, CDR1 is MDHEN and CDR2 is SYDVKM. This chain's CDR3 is CASSFDRSYTF. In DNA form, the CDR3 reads TGTGCCAGCAGCTTCGACAGGAGCTACACCTTC.